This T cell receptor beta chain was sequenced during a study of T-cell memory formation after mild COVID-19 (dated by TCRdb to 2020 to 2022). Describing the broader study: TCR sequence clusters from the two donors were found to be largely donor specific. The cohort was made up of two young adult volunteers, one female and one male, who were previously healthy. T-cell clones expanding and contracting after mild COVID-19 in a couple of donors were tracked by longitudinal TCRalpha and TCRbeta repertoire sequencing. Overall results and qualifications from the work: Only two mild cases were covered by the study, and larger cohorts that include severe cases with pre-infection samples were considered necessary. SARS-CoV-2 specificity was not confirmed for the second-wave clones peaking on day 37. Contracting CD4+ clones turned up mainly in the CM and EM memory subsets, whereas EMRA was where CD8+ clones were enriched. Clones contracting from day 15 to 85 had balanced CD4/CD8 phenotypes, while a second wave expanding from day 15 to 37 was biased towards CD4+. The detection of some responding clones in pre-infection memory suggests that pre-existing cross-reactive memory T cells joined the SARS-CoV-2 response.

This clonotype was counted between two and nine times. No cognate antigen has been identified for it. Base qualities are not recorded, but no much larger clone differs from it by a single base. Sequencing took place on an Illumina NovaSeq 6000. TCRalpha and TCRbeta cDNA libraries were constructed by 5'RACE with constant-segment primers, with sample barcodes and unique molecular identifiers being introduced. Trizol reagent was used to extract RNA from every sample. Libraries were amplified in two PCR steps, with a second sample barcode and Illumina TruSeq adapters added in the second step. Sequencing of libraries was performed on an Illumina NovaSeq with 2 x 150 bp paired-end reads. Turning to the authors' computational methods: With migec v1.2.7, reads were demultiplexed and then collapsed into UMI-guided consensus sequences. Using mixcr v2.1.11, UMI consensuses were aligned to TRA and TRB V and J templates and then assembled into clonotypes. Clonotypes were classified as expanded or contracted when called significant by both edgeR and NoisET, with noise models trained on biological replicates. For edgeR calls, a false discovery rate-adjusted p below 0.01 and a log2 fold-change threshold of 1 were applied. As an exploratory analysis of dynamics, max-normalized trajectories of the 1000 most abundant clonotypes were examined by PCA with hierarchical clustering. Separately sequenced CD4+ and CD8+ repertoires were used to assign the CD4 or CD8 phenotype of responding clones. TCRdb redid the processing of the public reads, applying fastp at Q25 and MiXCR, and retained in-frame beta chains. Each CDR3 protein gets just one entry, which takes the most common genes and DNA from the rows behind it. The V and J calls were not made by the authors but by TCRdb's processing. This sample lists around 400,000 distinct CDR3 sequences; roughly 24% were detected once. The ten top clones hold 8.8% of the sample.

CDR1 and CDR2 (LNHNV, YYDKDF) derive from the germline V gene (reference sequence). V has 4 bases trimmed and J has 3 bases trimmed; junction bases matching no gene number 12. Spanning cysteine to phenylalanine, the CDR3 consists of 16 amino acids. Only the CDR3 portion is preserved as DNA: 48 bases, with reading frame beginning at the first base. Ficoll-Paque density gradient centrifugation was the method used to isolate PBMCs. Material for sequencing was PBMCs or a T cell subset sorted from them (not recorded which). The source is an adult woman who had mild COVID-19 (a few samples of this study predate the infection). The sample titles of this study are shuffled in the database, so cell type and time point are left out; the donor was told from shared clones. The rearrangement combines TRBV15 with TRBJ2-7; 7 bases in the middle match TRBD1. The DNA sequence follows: TGTGCCACCAGCACAAGACAGGGCCTTTCTGGCTACGAGCAGTACTTC. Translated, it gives CATSTRQGLSGYEQYF.